This passage covers 32 T cell receptor beta chains from one sample sequenced in a study of OX40 agonist ivuxolimab in advanced cancers. Profiling relied on immunoSEQ multiplex PCR, and the TCRdb table lists in-frame clones only, not all of them. The sample contains under 100,000 clones, more than 65% of which appear only once. This specimen consisted of CD4+ or CD8+ T cells sorted from blood, obtained in a trial of the OX40 agonist ivuxolimab. Receptors originate from an adult with an advanced solid tumor such as melanoma, head and neck, liver or kidney cancer.

V is TRBV6-5 and J is TRBJ1-5, with D uncertain. V was shortened by 0 bases and J by 7 bases, with 13 bases between the two germline ends. Germline V gene sequence: CDR1 MNHEY, CDR2 SVGAGI. The CDR3 is 15 residues long. The CDR3 sequence is CASSYSYDVWQPQHF. CDR3 bases: TGTGCCAGCAGTTACTCGTATGATGTTTGGCAGCCCCAGCATTTT.

This chain uses TRBV11-2 with TRBJ2-1, with 7 bases identical to TRBD1. V shed 3 bases and J 3 bases; nucleotides not matched to a gene: 14. The CDR3 totals 18 residues. Germline V gene sequence: CDR1 SGHAT, CDR2 FQNNGV. CDR3 nucleotides: TGTGCCAGCAGCTTCAGCACAGGGGATGGCAGTTTCTACAATGAGCAGTTCTTC. Translated, it gives CASSFSTGDGSFYNEQFF.

V is TRBV19 and J is TRBJ1-1; D unclear. The V end lost 5 bases, the J end lost 1 base, and 11 bases lay between the germline ends. The CDR3 is 14 amino acids. Looked up from germline, CDR1 is LNHDA and CDR2 is SQIVND (reference sequence). The CDR3 DNA follows: TGTGCCAGTAGTGCCCGAGTAGAGAACACTGAAGCTTTCTTT. Protein sequence: CASSARVENTEAFF.

The J gene is TRBJ2-6, the V gene TRBV2; D is unresolved. Trimming left V 4 bases short and J 1 base short, with 5 bases between. Germline lookup yields CDR1 SNHLY and CDR2 FYNNEI. The CDR3 runs 14 residues. The CDR3 DNA is TGTGCCAGCAGTGCAGGTTCTGGGGCCAACGTCCTGACTTTC. It is translated as CASSAGSGANVLTF.

This chain joins TRBV7-9 and TRBJ1-1, with D uncertain. CDR3 length: 13 amino acids. V was trimmed by 1 base and J by 6 bases, leaving 9 bases between them. Germline assignment: CDR1 SEHNR and CDR2 FQNEAQ (reference sequence). For the CDR3, the DNA is TGTGCCAGCAGCTTAGGACAAGAGGCTGAAGCTTTCTTT. It codes for CASSLGQEAEAFF.

This chain joins TRBV5-1 and TRBJ1-6; D gene unclear. Germline V gene lookup returns CDR1 SGHRS and CDR2 YFSETQ. V lost 0 bases, J lost 6 bases, and 7 bases lay in between. The CDR3 covers 14 residues. The CDR3 reads CASSLDTVNSPLHF. CDR3 nucleotide sequence: TGCGCCAGCAGCTTGGACACCGTTAATTCACCCCTCCACTTT. Supplemented by reference TRBV5-1 and TRBJ1-6, the full variable domain reads KAGVTQTPRYLIKTRGQQVTLSCSPISGHRSVSWYQQTPGQGLQFLFEYFSETQRNKGNFPGRFSGRQFSNSRSEMNVSTLELGDSALYLCASSLDTVNSPLHFGNGTRLTVT.

This clone has just a few counts. This chain joins TRBV7-9 and TRBJ2-7; 9 nucleotides match TRBD1. The CDR3 is 14 amino acids. CDR1 is SEHNR, CDR2 FQNEAQ, per germline (reference sequence). Trimming cost V 5 bases and J 3 bases; bases outside gene matches: 5. In nucleotides, the CDR3 is TGTGCCAGCAGCCCACGGGACAGGGACTACGAGCAGTACTTC. It specifies CASSPRDRDYEQYF. The full variable domain, completed using reference TRBV7-9 and TRBJ2-7, is DTGVSQNPRHKITKRGQNVTFRCDPISEHNRLYWYRQTLGQGPEFLTYFQNEAQLEKSRLLSDRFSAERPKGSFSTLEIQRTEQGDSAMYLCASSPRDRDYEQYFGPGTRLTVT.

The chain links TRBV10-3 to TRBJ2-3; 14 bases match TRBD2. Germline lookup yields CDR1 ENHRY and CDR2 SYGVKD. This CDR3 region has 16 residues. The V and J ends lost 3 bases and 8 bases, in that order; junction bases with no gene match: 7. The CDR3 bases are TGTGCCATCAGTGAAGGGACTAGCGGGAGTATTGGTACGCAGTATTTT. Encoded protein: CAISEGTSGSIGTQYF.

In nucleotides, the CDR3 is TGTGCCAGCAGCTTCGGACAGGGAAACACTGAAGCTTTCTTT. Amino acids: CASSFGQGNTEAFF. The chain is built from TRBV11-2 and TRBJ1-1, with 8 bases lining up with TRBD1. Germline assignment: CDR1 SGHAT and CDR2 FQNNGV. V lost 3 bases, J lost 2 bases, and 2 bases stayed unmatched. The CDR3 totals 14 residues.

The V and J genes are TRBV4-3 and TRBJ1-6; D is perhaps TRBD1 (6 bases). Germline V gene data show CDR1 as LGHNA and CDR2 as YSLEER. Trimming removed 0 bases from V and 4 bases from J, with 13 bases in between. CDR3 size: 17 residues. This CDR3 reads CASSQDLGQYYNSPLHF. The CDR3 DNA follows: TGCGCCAGCAGCCAAGATCTAGGACAGTATTATAATTCACCCCTCCACTTT.

The J gene is TRBJ1-2, the V gene TRBV6-1; 11 bases align to TRBD1. Germline-derived CDR1 and CDR2 are MNHNS and SASEGT. CDR3 length: 15 residues. Trimming cost V 5 bases and J 2 bases; bases outside gene matches: 4. CDR3 sequence: CASSSRTGGNYGYTF. As DNA, the CDR3 is TGTGCCAGCAGTTCCCGGACAGGGGGCAACTATGGCTACACCTTC.

The chain joins TRBV10-3 to TRBJ2-7, with 8 bases identical to TRBD2. Germline CDR1 reads ENHRY; CDR2 reads SYGVKD. The CDR3 sequence is 14 residues long. After removal of 2 bases from V and 5 bases from J, the junction contained 5 bases not matched to a gene. This chain's CDR3 is CAISESSGNNEQYF. The CDR3 DNA reads as TGTGCCATCAGTGAGAGTAGCGGGAACAACGAGCAGTACTTC.

The J gene is TRBJ1-4, the V gene TRBV27; no clear D. V lost 0 bases and J lost 1, with 6 bases in between. The CDR3 has 15 amino acids. The germline gives CDR1 MNHEY, CDR2 SMNVEV (reference sequence). Here the CDR3 DNA reads TGTGCCAGCAGTTTATCCCACAGAACTAATGAAAAACTGTTTTTT. It specifies CASSLSHRTNEKLFF.

This clone was recorded once. The chain joins TRBV7-8 to TRBJ1-5; a weak D match, TRBD1 (5 bases). CDR1 is SGHVS, CDR2 FQNEAQ, per germline. CDR3 length equals 14 residues. Deletions cut 5 bases from V and 6 bases from J, with 14 bases between. Here the CDR3 DNA reads TGTGCCAGCAGCACGCCCGGGGGGGGTCAGCCCCAGCATTTT. Protein: CASSTPGGGQPQHF.

Only one count was recorded for this clone. The chain links TRBV6-1 to TRBJ2-5, with unresolved D. There are 16 residues in the CDR3. CDR1 and CDR2 (germline): MNHNS, SASEGT. The V end was cut by 0 bases, the J end by 1 base, with 12 bases between. In DNA, the CDR3 is TGTGCCAGCAGTGAAGCCTCCGGACGGCTCCAAGAGACCCAGTACTTC. The encoded protein is CASSEASGRLQETQYF.

The chain has TRBV5-1 and TRBJ1-3; no definite D call. The germline V and J ends were trimmed by 5 bases and 1 base, with 7 bases remaining between them. Germline V CDR1 and CDR2: SGHRS, YFSETQ. CDR3 size: 13 residues. CDR3 sequence: CASRQPSGNTIYF. CDR3 DNA: TGCGCCAGCAGGCAACCTTCTGGAAACACCATATATTTT.

CDR3 DNA: TGCGCCAGCAGCCACACCGCCCCCTACACAGATACGCAGTATTTT. Amino acid sequence: CASSHTAPYTDTQYF. The chain combines TRBV4-1 with TRBJ2-3; D remains unclear. The ends were cut back, 3 bases at V and 2 bases at J, with 12 bases in the middle. The CDR3 consists of 15 residues. Germline CDR1 reads MGHRA; CDR2 reads YSYEKL.

V and J are TRBV6-5 and TRBJ1-1; D gene uncertain. This CDR3 is built from 14 residues. Trimming took off 2 bases at V and 3 bases at J, with 10 bases between the two ends. Germline CDR1 is MNHEY and CDR2 is SVGAGI. CDR3 sequence reads: CASSYRRRDTEAFF. The CDR3 DNA follows: TGTGCCAGCAGTTACAGACGGCGGGACACTGAAGCTTTCTTT.

The chain employs TRBV11-1 and TRBJ1-6, with 7 nucleotides matching TRBD1. Looked up from germline, CDR1 is SGHAT and CDR2 is FQDESV (reference sequence). This CDR3 has 16 residues. V trimming: 0 bases; J trimming: 10 bases; junction bases outside the gene matches: 9. CDR3 in amino acids: CASSLALDRVESPLHF. The CDR3 DNA follows: TGTGCCAGCAGCTTAGCCCTTGACAGGGTCGAGTCACCCCTCCACTTT.

This chain links TRBV29-1 with TRBJ1-1; 7 nucleotides line up with TRBD1. Germline lookup yields CDR1 SQVTM and CDR2 ANQGSEA. With 7 bases clipped from V and 1 base from J, the junction kept 3 bases outside the gene matches. The CDR3 totals 12 residues. CDR3 loop: CSARTGNTEAFF. The DNA for the CDR3 is TGCAGCGCCCGGACAGGGAACACTGAAGCTTTCTTT.

There are a few counts of this clone. The chain combines TRBV6-1 with TRBJ1-5, with D perhaps matching TRBD1 (5 bases). CDR1 is MNHNS, CDR2 SASEGT, per germline. V was pared by 5 bases and J by 1 base, with 12 bases between. This CDR3 contains 15 residues. CDR3 protein: CASSKQVLSNQPQHF. The CDR3 nucleotides are TGTGCCAGCAGTAAACAGGTGCTGAGCAATCAGCCCCAGCATTTT.

V usage is TRBV6-1 and J usage is TRBJ1-1; maybe TRBD1 (6 bases). The V gene lost 7 bases and the J gene lost 0 bases, with 12 bases spanning the gap. The CDR3 totals 14 residues. Germline V gives CDR1 MNHNS, CDR2 SASEGT. The CDR3 region is CASTGQQVNTEAFF. The CDR3 DNA is TGTGCCAGCACCGGACAGCAAGTGAACACTGAAGCTTTCTTT.

This chain links TRBV6-4 with TRBJ1-1; D remains unclear. This CDR3 contains 14 residues. Per germline, CDR1 MRHNA and CDR2 SNTAGT. V was cut by 2 bases and J by 1 base, with 8 bases left in between. CDR3 DNA: TGTGCCAGCAGTGACGGTAACAGGAACACTGAAGCTTTCTTT. Translating it yields CASSDGNRNTEAFF.

This clone is a singleton in its sample. The rearrangement uses TRBV6-1 and TRBJ2-5, with D tentatively TRBD1 or TRBD2 (6 bases each). Germline V gives CDR1 MNHNS, CDR2 SASEGT. CDR3 length: 11 residues. CDR3 region: CAGGRKETQYF. In DNA, the CDR3 is TGTGCTGGGGGGCGGAAAGAGACCCAGTACTTC.

The J gene is TRBJ1-5, the V gene TRBV11-2, with a weak D call TRBD1 (5 bases). The CDR3 covers 15 residues. The germline V and J ends were trimmed by 0 bases and 5 bases, with 11 bases remaining between them. The germline gives CDR1 SGHAT, CDR2 FQNNGV. CDR3 bases: TGTGCCAGCAGCTTAGATAACGGGGGATATCAGCCCCAGCATTTT. It translates to CASSLDNGGYQPQHF. Combining the CDR3 with reference TRBV11-2 and TRBJ1-5 gives the whole variable domain EAGVAQSPRYKIIEKRQSVAFWCNPISGHATLYWYQQILGQGPKLLIQFQNNGVVDDSQLPKDRFSAERLKGVDSTLKIQPAKLEDSAVYLCASSLDNGGYQPQHFGDGTRLSIL.

In this sample, this clone turned up once. The chain joins TRBV7-3 to TRBJ2-2, with D unresolved. The V end lost 2 bases, the J end lost 3 bases, and 4 bases lay between the germline ends. The CDR3 has 13 amino acids. In germline, CDR1 is SGHTA, CDR2 FQGTGA. The CDR3 loop is CASSLEDTGELFF. CDR3 sequence (DNA): TGTGCCAGCAGCTTAGAGGACACCGGGGAGCTGTTTTTT.

The chain links TRBV6-1 to TRBJ2-1, with 8 bases lining up with TRBD1. This CDR3 contains 14 residues. Looked up from germline, CDR1 is MNHNS and CDR2 is SASEGT. V gave up 3 bases and J gave up 8 bases; unmatched junction bases: 6. Here the CDR3 reads CASSDRGLRDEQFF. DNA for the CDR3: TGTGCCAGCAGTGACAGGGGGCTTAGGGATGAGCAGTTCTTC.

This chain connects TRBV25-1 to TRBJ1-2; D unclear. V lost 1 base and J lost 8, with 17 bases in between. The CDR3 covers 15 residues. The V gene's germline CDR1 is MGHDK and CDR2 SYGVNS. The CDR3 sequence: CASSESTDLEKGYTF. Here the CDR3 DNA reads TGTGCCAGCAGTGAATCAACGGACCTGGAGAAGGGCTACACCTTC.

The V call is TRBV5-5, the J call TRBJ2-7; no clear D. From germline, CDR1 is SGHKS and CDR2 YYEKEE (reference sequence). This CDR3 has 13 residues. Trimming shortened V by 1 base and J by 3 bases, and 8 bases separated the two germline ends. The CDR3 reads CASSLSGGYEQYF. The CDR3 region has the DNA TGTGCCAGCAGCTTGTCGGGCGGCTACGAGCAGTACTTC.

V gene TRBV5-4 combines with J gene TRBJ2-1; 8 nucleotides line up with TRBD1. V lost 2 bases to trimming and J lost 5 bases; unmatched junction nucleotides: 9. There are 16 residues in the CDR3. Per germline, CDR1 SGHNT and CDR2 YYREEE (reference sequence). CDR3 DNA sequence: TGTGCCAGCAGCTTCGGCACAGGGGGAACTCACAATGAGCAGTTCTTC. It yields the protein CASSFGTGGTHNEQFF.

The chain links TRBV5-1 to TRBJ2-7, with TRBD2 matching 9 bases. Germline CDR1 is SGHRS and CDR2 is YFSETQ. V gave up 4 bases and J gave up 2 bases; unmatched junction bases: 10. CDR3 length: 16 amino acids. The chain's CDR3 is CASSRGGLAKTYEQYF. The CDR3 DNA sequence: TGCGCCAGCAGCCGGGGAGGACTAGCGAAAACCTACGAGCAGTACTTC.

The chain carries TRBV6-6 and TRBJ2-1; possibly TRBD1 for D (6 bases). V lost 5 bases and J 3 bases, leaving 14 bases between the germline ends. Germline assignment: CDR1 MNHNY and CDR2 SVGAGI (reference sequence). The CDR3 has 15 residues. This chain's CDR3 is CASSLTGTLYNEQFF. Here the CDR3 DNA reads TGTGCCAGCAGTCTTACCGGGACACTCTACAATGAGCAGTTCTTC.